The 30 T cell receptor beta chains reported below all come from one sample, sequenced in a study of cytomegalovirus exposure and HLA in healthy donors (dated by TCRdb to 2015 to 2018). To prepare the library, the immunoSEQ multiplex PCR assay was applied. The multiplex PCR relied on a mix of 60 forward primers for TCR Vbeta segments and 13 reverse primers for TCR Jbeta segments. Not all clones reach the TCRdb copy of this immuneACCESS table, which keeps in-frame sequences only. Checked studies attribute under half of the gap to unresolved V genes and leave the rest unexplained. The sample includes hundreds of thousands of clones, with over 75% observed a single time. The ten largest clones add up to about 1.8% of the sample. The sample consisted of PBMCs. The origin of the receptors is a man younger than 35 in good health and CMV-seronegative.

V usage is TRBV18 and J usage is TRBJ2-7, with TRBD1 matching 8 bases. CDR3 length: 19 amino acids. Trimming took 0 bases from V and 0 from J; bases not matched to a gene: 13. Germline assignment: CDR1 KGHSH and CDR2 LQKENI. CDR3 in DNA: TGTGCCAGCTCACCACCGTTAACGCTCCTCGACAGGGGCTCCTACGAGCAGTACTTC. It encodes CASSPPLTLLDRGSYEQYF.

A few counts support this clone. The chain joins TRBV10-3 to TRBJ2-1; 15 bases are a match to TRBD2. With 2 bases clipped from V and 7 bases from J, the junction kept 9 bases outside the gene matches. Germline assignment: CDR1 ENHRY and CDR2 SYGVKD. The CDR3 has 18 residues. The CDR3 sequence: CAISEGGTSGRNRNEQFF. In DNA, the CDR3 is TGTGCCATCAGTGAGGGGGGGACTAGCGGGAGGAATAGAAATGAGCAGTTCTTC.

V is TRBV6-1 and J is TRBJ1-5; the D is unclear. Germline values: CDR1 MNHNS, CDR2 SASEGT. The CDR3 runs 15 residues. V lost 8 bases to trimming and J lost 0 bases, with 14 bases between them. The CDR3 sequence: CASGEAVNSNQPQHF. CDR3 sequence (DNA): TGTGCCAGCGGGGAGGCTGTTAATAGCAATCAGCCCCAGCATTTT.

The chain joins TRBV5-1 to TRBJ1-2, with D hard to call. V lost 0 bases to trimming and J lost 1 base, with 7 bases between them. CDR3 length: 14 residues. Germline V gives CDR1 SGHRS, CDR2 YFSETQ. CDR3 coding DNA: TGCGCCAGCAGCTTGGTCAGTCTTAACTATGGCTACACCTTC. Amino acid sequence: CASSLVSLNYGYTF.

The chain joins TRBV30 to TRBJ1-5, with 7 bases fitting TRBD1. This CDR3 is 15 amino acids long. Germline-derived CDR1 and CDR2 are GTSNPN and SVGIG (reference sequence). Trimming at V came to 2 bases and at J to 0 bases, leaving 4 bases not matched to a gene. This chain's CDR3 is CAWSQGGYSNQPQHF. The CDR3 DNA follows: TGTGCCTGGAGTCAGGGGGGTTATAGCAATCAGCCCCAGCATTTT.

V is TRBV18 and J is TRBJ2-7; the match to TRBD2 covers 11 bases. The CDR3 is 16 residues long. Germline assignment: CDR1 KGHSH and CDR2 LQKENI. Losses at the gene ends were 3 bases for V and 0 bases for J; bases not matched to a gene: 4. For the CDR3, the DNA is TGTGCCAGCTCACCGCCGGGACTAGCGGACTCCTACGAGCAGTACTTC. Translating it yields CASSPPGLADSYEQYF.

This clone was detected only once. The rearrangement uses TRBV30 and TRBJ2-1, with TRBD2 matching over 10 bases. This CDR3 has 14 residues. Germline CDR1 reads GTSNPN; CDR2 reads SVGIG (reference sequence). V gave up 0 bases and J gave up 6 bases; unmatched junction bases: 2. The CDR3 nucleotides read TGTGCCTGGAGTGTAGCTAGCGGGAGCAATGAGCAGTTCTTC. It translates to CAWSVASGSNEQFF. The full variable domain, completed using reference TRBV30 and TRBJ2-1, is SQTIHQWPATLVQPVGSPLSLECTVEGTSNPNLYWYRQAAGRGLQLLFYSVGIGQISSEVPQNLSASRPQDRQFILSSKKLLLSDSGFYLCAWSVASGSNEQFFGPGTRLTVL.

The genes are TRBV9 and TRBJ2-7; 10 bases agree with TRBD2. The CDR3 totals 15 residues. The germline V gene encodes CDR1 SGDLS and CDR2 YYNGEE. Germline trimming cut 0 bases from V and 4 bases from J; bases unmatched to any gene: 4. The CDR3 bases are TGTGCCAGCAGCGTAGCAACTAGCGGGGATTACGAGCAGTACTTC. This sequence encodes CASSVATSGDYEQYF. Supplemented by reference TRBV9 and TRBJ2-7, the full variable domain reads DSGVTQTPKHLITATGQRVTLRCSPRSGDLSVYWYQQSLDQGLQFLIQYYNGEERAKGNILERFSAQQFPDLHSELNLSSLELGDSALYFCASSVATSGDYEQYFGPGTRLTVT.

The V call is TRBV6-6, the J call TRBJ1-2; D possibly corresponds to TRBD1 (6 bases). Germline CDR1 and CDR2: MNHNY and SVGAGI (reference sequence). The CDR3 is 13 residues long. Trimming shortened V by 7 bases and J by 6 bases, and 15 bases separated the two germline ends. CDR3 region: CASIERGNNGYTF. CDR3 nucleotide sequence: TGTGCCAGCATCGAGAGGGGGAACAATGGCTACACCTTC.

This clone was recorded only once. This rearrangement joins TRBV29-1 to TRBJ2-2; 9 positions agree with TRBD1. With V trimmed by 7 bases and J by 0 bases, 12 bases remained unmatched. CDR3 length: 17 amino acids. Germline V lookup: CDR1 SQVTM, CDR2 ANQGSEA. The CDR3 here is CSAAGQGKGPNTGELFF. The CDR3 nucleotides read TGCAGCGCCGCGGGACAGGGTAAAGGGCCGAACACCGGGGAGCTGTTTTTT.

The V gene is TRBV6-6, the J gene TRBJ1-5, with 7 bases identical to TRBD1. Germline CDR1 MNHNY, CDR2 SVGAGI (reference sequence). The CDR3 runs 14 residues. Trimming removed 7 bases from V and 11 bases from J; junction bases left unmatched: 14. CDR3 sequence reads: CASNSLPGQYTQHF. CDR3 DNA: TGTGCCAGCAACTCCCTTCCGGGACAGTATACCCAGCATTTT.

The genes are TRBV5-8 and TRBJ1-5, with D uncertain. The V gene lost 1 base and the J gene lost 6 bases, with 5 bases spanning the gap. Looked up from germline, CDR1 is SGHTS and CDR2 is YDEGEE. The CDR3 runs 12 residues. CDR3 coding DNA: TGTGCCAGCAGCTTGTCCATTCAGCCCCAGCATTTT. Translating it yields CASSLSIQPQHF.

The chain couples TRBV4-1 to TRBJ2-3; maybe TRBD2 (6 bases). CDR3 length: 16 amino acids. CDR1 is MGHRA and CDR2 is YSYEKL in the germline V gene. Trimming left V 1 base short and J 2 bases short, with 13 bases between. The CDR3 region has the DNA TGCGCCAGCAGCCAAGGGGAACTAGCCCACACAGATACGCAGTATTTT. Amino acid sequence: CASSQGELAHTDTQYF.

The chain uses TRBV15 and TRBJ1-4; unclear D gene. Trimming shortened V by 7 bases and J by 4 bases, and 7 bases separated the two germline ends. This CDR3 is built from 12 residues. The germline gives CDR1 LNHNV, CDR2 YYDKDF (reference sequence). In DNA form, the CDR3 reads TGTGCCACCACCGGTGTTAATGAAAAACTGTTTTTT. Protein: CATTGVNEKLFF.

This clone was observed a single time. This chain links TRBV21-1 with TRBJ2-7; TRBD2, the table's D call, lacks a check against the DNA. TRBV21-1 is given as a pseudogene. The CDR3 is made up of 14 amino acids. The CDR3 DNA reads TGTGCCAGCAGCAAAGTACCGGGCTCCTACGAGCAGTACTTC. As protein: CASSKVPGSYEQYF.

The genes are TRBV27 and TRBJ1-2; D unclear. V dropped 4 bases and J dropped 6 bases, with 12 bases sitting between them. This CDR3 region has 13 residues. Germline assignment: CDR1 MNHEY and CDR2 SMNVEV (reference sequence). The CDR3, as DNA: TGTGCCAGCAGTTACGGACTGACGGATGGCTACACCTTC. Amino acids: CASSYGLTDGYTF.

V usage is TRBV14 and J usage is TRBJ2-7; 9 positions match TRBD2. The CDR3 runs 15 residues. The V gene end was trimmed by 4 bases and the J gene end by 7 bases; junction bases not matched to a gene: 11. Germline V gene lookup returns CDR1 SGHDN and CDR2 FVKESK. The chain's CDR3 is CASSLHGGRASEQYF. Written as DNA, the CDR3 is TGTGCCAGCAGCCTCCACGGCGGGAGGGCAAGTGAGCAGTACTTC.

The gene calls are TRBV5-4 and TRBJ2-3; D might be TRBD1 (6 bases). Germline loops: CDR1 SGHNT, CDR2 YYREEE (reference sequence). The germline V and J ends were trimmed by 0 bases and 7 bases, with 15 bases remaining between them. CDR3 size: 15 residues. For the CDR3, the DNA is TGTGCCAGCAGCTTGGCCGTCACAGGGCCAAATACGCAGTATTTT. Its translation: CASSLAVTGPNTQYF.

In this sample, this clone turned up once. The V call is TRBV19, the J call TRBJ2-1; D remains ambiguous. Per germline, CDR1 LNHDA and CDR2 SQIVND (reference sequence). V was trimmed by 3 bases and J by 6 bases, leaving 15 bases between them. The CDR3 is made up of 15 amino acids. CDR3 nucleotides: TGTGCCAGTAGTATCCAGGCAGTCCCCGGCAATGAGCAGTTCTTC. It translates to CASSIQAVPGNEQFF.

The chain carries TRBV29-1 and TRBJ1-3, with D perhaps TRBD1 (6 bases). Trimming took off 6 bases at V and 2 bases at J, with 11 bases between the two ends. Per the germline V gene, CDR1 is SQVTM and CDR2 is ANQGSEA. CDR3 length: 13 amino acids. Here the CDR3 DNA reads TGCAGCGTGATACAGGGAGCTGGAAACACCATATATTTT. Its protein is CSVIQGAGNTIYF. Based on the CDR3 plus reference TRBV29-1 and TRBJ1-3, the full variable domain is SAVISQKPSRDICQRGTSLTIQCQVDSQVTMMFWYRQQPGQSLTLIATANQGSEATYESGFVIDKFPISRPNLTFSTLTVSNMSPEDSSIYLCSVIQGAGNTIYFGEGSWLTVV.

The chain carries TRBV2 and TRBJ2-7, with D possibly matching TRBD2 (5 bases). The germline V gene encodes CDR1 SNHLY and CDR2 FYNNEI. V lost 2 bases and J 4 bases, leaving 15 bases between the germline ends. The CDR3 is 15 residues long. CDR3 region: CASSERHAGIYEQYF. The CDR3 DNA sequence: TGTGCCAGCAGTGAACGACACGCGGGCATATACGAGCAGTACTTC.

The chain uses TRBV19 and TRBJ1-4, with D possibly being TRBD1 (6 bases). The CDR3 runs to 15 residues. Per the germline V gene, CDR1 is LNHDA and CDR2 is SQIVND (reference sequence). Between the trimmed V and J ends, which lost 6 bases and 8 bases, there was a span of 19 bases. The CDR3 region has the DNA TGTGCCAGTAGCTACAGGGCCTCAGGGGAGGAAAAACTGTTTTTT. It translates to CASSYRASGEEKLFF.

This rearrangement joins TRBV29-1 to TRBJ2-2; perhaps TRBD2 as D (5 bases). V lost 2 bases, J lost 2 bases, and 9 bases lay in between. Germline V CDR1 and CDR2: SQVTM, ANQGSEA. CDR3 length: 14 residues. CDR3 nucleotides: TGCAGCGTTGAATCGGGGTTTAACACCGGGGAGCTGTTTTTT. Translated: CSVESGFNTGELFF.

This clone has a handful of counts. The chain carries TRBV29-1 and TRBJ2-4, with D uncertain. The CDR3 runs to 11 residues. Trimming pared 5 bases from V and 4 bases from J, leaving 6 bases between. The germline CDR1 and CDR2 sequences are SQVTM and ANQGSEA. CDR3 sequence reads: CSVLEKNIQYF. In DNA, the CDR3 is TGCAGCGTTTTAGAAAAAAACATTCAGTACTTC.

V and J are TRBV28 and TRBJ1-4; 12 bases align to TRBD1. The germline V gene has CDR1 MDHEN and CDR2 SYDVKM. V shed 5 bases, J shed 2 bases, and the junction held 3 bases outside the gene matches. The CDR3 runs to 16 residues. CDR3 nucleotide sequence: TGTGCCAGCAGTGGGGACAGGGGGCTCACTAATGAAAAACTGTTTTTT. Translating gives CASSGDRGLTNEKLFF.

In DNA, the CDR3 is TGTGCCAGCAGCCCCCCAGGGTGGCAGGGGGAAAACAATGAGCAGTTCTTC. It encodes CASSPPGWQGENNEQFF. The chain combines TRBV11-3 with TRBJ2-1, with TRBD1 identical over 7 bases. V dropped 5 bases and J dropped 5; count of bases not matched to a gene: 15. This CDR3 spans 17 amino acids. In germline, CDR1 is SGHNT, CDR2 YENEEA. The full variable domain, completed using reference TRBV11-3 and TRBJ2-1, is EAGVVQSPRYKIIEKKQPVAFWCNPISGHNTLYWYLQNLGQGPELLIRYENEEAVDDSQLPKDRFSAERLKGVDSTLKIQPAELGDSAVYLCASSPPGWQGENNEQFFGPGTRLTVL.

This clone was seen only once. The chain uses TRBV21-1 and TRBJ1-4; the table's D gene call, TRBD1, was not cross checked with the DNA. TRBV21-1 is flagged as a pseudogene. The CDR3 loop spans 17 amino acids. This chain's CDR3 is CASSKEAGIRVNEKLFF. The CDR3 coding sequence is TGTGCCAGCAGCAAAGAGGCAGGGATTCGTGTTAATGAAAAACTGTTTTTT.

The V call is TRBV30, the J call TRBJ1-4, with D possibly matching TRBD1 (6 bases). Germline V CDR1 and CDR2: GTSNPN, SVGIG (reference sequence). This CDR3 spans 14 amino acids. Trimming shortened V by 0 bases and J by 7 bases, and 12 bases separated the two germline ends. The CDR3 loop reads CAWSVRGGTEKLFF. In DNA form, the CDR3 reads TGTGCCTGGAGTGTAAGAGGGGGTACTGAAAAACTGTTTTTT.

J is TRBJ1-1 and V is TRBV12-2; the table gives TRBD1 as D, unverified against the DNA. TRBV12-2 is classified as a pseudogene. The CDR3 sequence is 16 residues long. In DNA form, the CDR3 reads TGTGCAAGTCGCTTGGACAGGGCCCCTAAGGACACTGAAGCTTTCTTT. This encodes CASRLDRAPKDTEAFF.

This chain connects TRBV28 to TRBJ2-5; D possibly corresponds to TRBD2 (6 bases). Germline V gene data show CDR1 as MDHEN and CDR2 as SYDVKM. The CDR3 sequence is 15 residues long. With 7 bases removed from V and 4 bases from J, the gap between germline ends came to 19 bases. CDR3 protein: CASIANSGVLETQYF. The CDR3 nucleotides are TGTGCCAGCATCGCTAACTCGGGAGTCCTAGAGACCCAGTACTTC.